Below are 9 T cell receptor beta chains sequenced from a single sample in a study of cytomegalovirus exposure and HLA in healthy donors. The PCR used 60 Vbeta and 13 Jbeta primers. Only in-frame clones appear in the TCRdb table, and some are missing; sequencing was by immunoSEQ multiplex PCR. The repertoire holds approximately 220,000 clones, with roughly 83% as singletons. Sequencing input: PBMCs. The receptors here all came from a girl under 18 in good health and CMV-seronegative.

The CDR3 here is CASSQSAMTGGVIYGYTF. The CDR3 bases are TGTGCCAGCAGTCAATCGGCTATGACAGGGGGCGTCATCTATGGCTACACCTTC. The V call is TRBV6-7, the J call TRBJ1-2; 10 bases agree with TRBD1. TRBV6-7 is an ORF for which the function is uncertain. Germline trimming cut 5 bases from V and 4 bases from J; bases unmatched to any gene: 16. This CDR3 comprises 18 residues.

The CDR3 sequence: CASSAGGYTEAFF. DNA for the CDR3: TGTGCCAGCAGTGCAGGGGGGTACACTGAAGCTTTCTTT. The chain carries TRBV6-5 and TRBJ1-1, with TRBD1 matching over 7 bases. The CDR3 spans 13 residues. Germline loops: CDR1 MNHEY, CDR2 SVGAGI. J lost 3 bases, V lost 5 bases, and 3 bases had no gene match.

The chain is built from TRBV5-1 and TRBJ2-7; D is unclear. The CDR3 extends over 14 amino acids. Germline V gene lookup returns CDR1 SGHRS and CDR2 YFSETQ. V was shortened by 0 bases and J by 2 bases, with 9 bases between the two germline ends. The CDR3 loop reads CASSLGSIPYEQYF. As DNA, the CDR3 is TGCGCCAGCAGCTTGGGGTCTATTCCCTACGAGCAGTACTTC.

This sequence joins TRBV7-9 and TRBJ2-5; tentatively, D is TRBD1 (6 bases). This CDR3 is 18 amino acids long. The germline gives CDR1 SEHNR, CDR2 FQNEAQ (reference sequence). V was shortened by 7 bases and J by 4 bases, with 28 bases between the two germline ends. CDR3 loop: CASNSQKDPQGRRETQYF. CDR3 bases: TGTGCCAGCAACTCCCAAAAGGACCCCCAGGGGCGGCGAGAGACCCAGTACTTC.

The chain combines TRBV6-5 with TRBJ2-7, with 10 bases matching TRBD1. Trimming cost V 0 bases and J 6 bases; bases outside gene matches: 5. Germline CDR1 reads MNHEY; CDR2 reads SVGAGI. This CDR3 is built from 15 residues. The CDR3 DNA reads as TGTGCCAGCAGTTACTCGACAGGGGGCCGTGGCGAGCAGTACTTC. Its protein product is CASSYSTGGRGEQYF.

The chain couples TRBV4-2 to TRBJ2-5, with D maybe TRBD2 (7 bases). The V and J ends lost 0 bases and 1 base respectively, with 9 bases between them. Germline V lookup: CDR1 LGHNA, CDR2 YNFKEQ. This CDR3 is 15 amino acids long. The CDR3: CASSQDRGAQETQYF. DNA of the CDR3: TGTGCCAGCAGCCAAGATCGGGGGGCCCAAGAGACCCAGTACTTC.

V is TRBV28 and J is TRBJ1-5, with D perhaps matching TRBD1 (6 bases). There are 17 residues in the CDR3. The germline V gene has CDR1 MDHEN and CDR2 SYDVKM. Trimming removed 6 bases from V and 6 bases from J, with 24 bases in between. The CDR3 loop reads CASSDRGVGGGIQPQHF. CDR3 bases: TGTGCCAGCAGCGATAGGGGCGTTGGGGGCGGAATTCAGCCCCAGCATTTT.

The V and J genes are TRBV10-3 and TRBJ1-1; TRBD1 aligns across 8 bases. J was trimmed by 4 bases and V by 2 bases; bases with no gene match: 9. The CDR3 runs to 16 residues. CDR1 and CDR2 from the germline V gene are ENHRY and SYGVKD. CDR3 coding DNA: TGTGCCATCAGTGAGCTGAGGCCAGGGGGCCGCACTGAAGCTTTCTTT. Amino acids: CAISELRPGGRTEAFF.

V is TRBV4-3 and J is TRBJ1-6; TRBD1 matches at 8 bases. The CDR3 runs to 16 residues. Germline V lookup: CDR1 LGHNA, CDR2 YSLEER. V lost 1 base, J lost 9 bases, and 8 bases stayed unmatched. For the CDR3, the DNA is TGCGCCAGCAGCCAAGCGGACAGGGATTGGGGTTCACCCCTCCACTTT. Protein sequence: CASSQADRDWGSPLHF.